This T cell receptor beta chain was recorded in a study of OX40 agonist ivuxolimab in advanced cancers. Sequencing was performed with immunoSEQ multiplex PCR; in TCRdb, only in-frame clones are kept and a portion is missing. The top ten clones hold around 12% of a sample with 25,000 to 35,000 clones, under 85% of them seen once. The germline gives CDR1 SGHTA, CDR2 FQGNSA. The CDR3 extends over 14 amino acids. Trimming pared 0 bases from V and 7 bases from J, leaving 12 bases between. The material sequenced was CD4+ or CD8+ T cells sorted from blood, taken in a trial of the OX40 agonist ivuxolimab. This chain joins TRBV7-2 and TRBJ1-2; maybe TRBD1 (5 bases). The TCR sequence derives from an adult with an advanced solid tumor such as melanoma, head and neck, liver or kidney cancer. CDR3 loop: CASSLARWGIGYTF. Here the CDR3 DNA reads TGTGCCAGCAGCTTAGCGCGGTGGGGGATTGGCTACACCTTC.